One and the same sample provided the 21 T cell receptor beta chains below, sequenced in a study of human T cells and chemical hapten exposure. Time point noted: pre-sensitization, week 0. The treatment: therapeutic diphenylcyclopropenone sensitization with weekly scalp DPC. TCRdb called the RACE reads again in MiXCR, with one record for every CDR3 protein. The sample has over 35,000 distinct CDR3 sequences, over 9.5% seen once. The sample here was whole blood, taken in connection with sensitization to the hapten diphenylcyclopropenone (DPC). The receptor source for this set is a man aged 30 to 39 with alopecia areata. Some clones in this sample may be carry-over from other donors' samples.

This clonotype was counted at least ten times. This rearrangement joins TRBV13 to TRBJ1-1; no clear D. Trimming removed 2 bases at V and 1 base at J, with 11 bases between. Germline CDR1 PRHDT, CDR2 FYEKMQ (reference sequence). The CDR3 loop spans 15 amino acids. The CDR3 region is CASSLRSIRNTEAFF. The CDR3 bases are TGTGCCAGCAGCTTACGGTCTATCAGGAACACTGAAGCTTTCTTT.

This clonotype was counted only a few times. The rearrangement uses TRBV9 and TRBJ2-1; 8 nucleotides agree with TRBD1. Germline V lookup: CDR1 SGDLS, CDR2 YYNGEE. V lost 4 bases and J lost 9; bases outside the gene matches: 6. This CDR3 has 13 residues. The CDR3 loop is CASSRTGIGEQFF. CDR3 bases: TGTGCCAGCAGCCGGACAGGGATCGGTGAGCAGTTCTTC.

The rearrangement uses TRBV6-5 and TRBJ2-2, with 7 bases that match TRBD1. The germline V gene has CDR1 MNHEY and CDR2 SVGAGI. Trimming removed 6 bases from V and 6 bases from J; junction bases left unmatched: 10. The CDR3 covers 15 residues. The CDR3 region has the DNA TGTGCCAGCAGCCGGACAGGCCCCGGGGCCGGGGAGCTGTTTTTT. Its protein is CASSRTGPGAGELFF.

In its sample, this clonotype was seen many times. J is TRBJ2-3 and V is TRBV6-4, with no clear D. This CDR3 is built from 13 residues. Germline values: CDR1 MRHNA, CDR2 SNTAGT. Trimming left V 4 bases short and J 7 bases short, with 12 bases between. CDR3 amino acids: CASSVDGRNTQYF. CDR3 in DNA: TGTGCCAGCAGTGTAGATGGGCGGAATACGCAGTATTTT.

This clonotype was counted between two and nine times. The chain couples TRBV5-6 to TRBJ2-3; no reliable D call. Trimming cost V 4 bases and J 4 bases, with 19 bases left between them. This CDR3 spans 16 amino acids. CDR1 and CDR2 (germline): SGHDT, YYEEEE. CDR3 amino acids: CASSTTWSAGPDTQYF. CDR3 coding DNA: TGTGCCAGCAGCACAACGTGGAGTGCCGGCCCAGATACGCAGTATTTT.

This clonotype was observed at least ten times. Written as DNA, the CDR3 is TGTGCCAGCAGCTTATACCCTTCGGGGCCCCAGCATTTT. Its protein is CASSLYPSGPQHF. The genes are TRBV7-3 and TRBJ1-5; no clear D. V was shortened by 2 bases and J by 9 bases, with 11 bases between the two germline ends. This CDR3 comprises 13 residues. Germline lookup yields CDR1 SGHTA and CDR2 FQGTGA.

This clonotype was counted between two and nine times. The chain carries TRBV11-2 and TRBJ2-7; D gene unclear. The CDR3 totals 12 residues. Germline V gives CDR1 SGHAT, CDR2 FQNNGV. V lost 5 bases to trimming and J lost 4 bases, with 9 bases between them. CDR3 DNA: TGTGCCAGCAGCCCCCCGGGTTACGAGCAGTACGTC. Protein sequence: CASSPPGYEQYV.

The J gene is TRBJ2-1, the V gene TRBV23-1; the D is unclear. TRBV23-1 is placed among ORFs of uncertain function. V lost 9 bases and J lost 4, with 22 bases in between. CDR3 length: 16 amino acids. DNA of the CDR3: TGCGCCAGTAACGGAACAGAGGACGAAAATTACAATGAGCAGTTCTTC. Its protein product is CASNGTEDENYNEQFF.

Only a few counts were recorded for this clonotype. The J gene is TRBJ2-3, the V gene TRBV12-3 or TRBV12-4; 8 bases are a match to TRBD2. This CDR3 is built from 14 residues. After removal of 5 bases from V and 4 bases from J, the junction contained 5 bases not matched to a gene. CDR3 sequence: CASSLGLAPDTQYF. CDR3 bases: TGTGCCAGCAGTCTTGGACTAGCCCCAGATACGCAGTATTTT.

This clonotype was seen at least ten times. The CDR3 DNA follows: TGTGCCAGTAGTACTGACAGGGGAGACACTGAAGCTTTCTTT. Translating it yields CASSTDRGDTEAFF. The chain recombines TRBV19 with TRBJ1-1, with TRBD1 identical over 8 bases. CDR3 length: 14 residues. Per the germline V gene, CDR1 is LNHDA and CDR2 is SQIVND (reference sequence). The junction had 4 bases not matched to a gene; V was cut back by 4 bases and J by 3 bases.

In its sample, this clonotype was seen many times. This chain links TRBV7-8 with TRBJ2-6, with D possibly called TRBD1 or TRBD2 (5 bases each). This CDR3 spans 18 amino acids. Trimming shortened V by 4 bases and J by 0 bases, and 16 bases separated the two germline ends. The V gene's germline CDR1 is SGHVS and CDR2 FQNEAQ. The CDR3 protein is CASSSPGPVNSGANVLTF. In nucleotides, the CDR3 is TGTGCCAGCAGCTCGCCGGGACCCGTTAACTCTGGGGCCAACGTCCTGACTTTC.

V usage is TRBV18 and J usage is TRBJ2-1, with 9 bases aligning to TRBD1. This CDR3 is built from 17 residues. Germline lookup yields CDR1 KGHSH and CDR2 LQKENI. The trim removed 4 bases at V and 2 bases at J, leaving 9 bases unmatched. CDR3 amino acids: CASSRYAGTGTYNEQFF. In DNA form, the CDR3 reads TGTGCCAGCTCACGCTACGCCGGGACAGGGACCTACAATGAGCAGTTCTTC. Based on the CDR3 plus reference TRBV18 and TRBJ2-1, the full variable domain is NAGVMQNPRHLVRRRGQEARLRCSPMKGHSHVYWYRQLPEEGLKFMVYLQKENIIDESGMPKERFSAEFPKEGPSILRIQQVVRGDSAAYFCASSRYAGTGTYNEQFFGPGTRLTVL.

The rearrangement joins TRBV7-3 to TRBJ2-2, with TRBD1 identical over 8 bases. Germline CDR1 is SGHTA and CDR2 is FQGTGA. The CDR3 loop spans 14 amino acids. V dropped 9 bases and J dropped 2; count of bases not matched to a gene: 5. Written as DNA, the CDR3 is TGTGCCAGTCCGGGGACAGGCAACACCGGGGAGCTGTTTTTT. Protein: CASPGTGNTGELFF.

Ten or more counts support this clonotype. The chain links TRBV20-1 to TRBJ2-3, with TRBD2 matching over 12 bases. In germline, CDR1 is DFQATT, CDR2 SNEGSKA (reference sequence). V shed 0 bases and J 0 bases; nucleotides not matched to a gene: 16. The CDR3 runs 21 residues. CDR3 residues: CSARDWKTSGGTGFSTDTQYF. The DNA for the CDR3 is TGCAGTGCTAGAGATTGGAAGACTAGCGGGGGAACCGGATTTAGCACAGATACGCAGTATTTT.

In regard to this clonotype: The junction departs from the called germline gene at one end, perhaps through a read error. The V and J genes are TRBV7-2 and TRBJ2-6; D is uncertain. Germline V gene data show CDR1 as SGHTA and CDR2 as FQGNSA. The CDR3 length is 15 residues. CDR3 sequence reads: CASSTQRSGTNVLTF. The DNA of the CDR3 is TGTGCCAGCAGCACCCAGCGATCTGGGACCAACGTCCTGACTTTC. Based on the CDR3 plus reference TRBV7-2 and TRBJ2-6, the full variable domain is GAGVSQSPSNKVTEKGKDVELRCDPISGHTALYWYRQSLGQGLEFLIYFQGNSAPDKSGLPSDRFSAERTGGSVSTLTIQRTQQEDSAVYLCASSTQRSGTNVLTFGAGSRLTVL.

The V and J genes are TRBV7-2 and TRBJ1-5, with no clear D. CDR1 is SGHTA and CDR2 is FQGNSA in the germline V gene. V was clipped by 0 bases and J by 6 bases, with 12 bases between them. There are 15 residues in the CDR3. The CDR3 sequence is CASSLAATMSQPQHF. The CDR3 bases are TGTGCCAGCAGCTTAGCGGCGACAATGAGTCAGCCCCAGCATTTT.

The table lists this clonotype with many counts. The J gene is TRBJ2-1, the V gene TRBV6-5; 7 positions match TRBD2. Germline CDR1 is MNHEY and CDR2 is SVGAGI. The CDR3 sequence is 14 residues long. Trimming cost V 0 bases and J 4 bases; bases outside gene matches: 0. CDR3 in DNA: TGTGCCAGCAGTTACTCGCGGGGGTACAATGAGCAGTTCTTC. Encoded protein: CASSYSRGYNEQFF.

At least ten counts were recorded for this clonotype. The chain links TRBV5-1 to TRBJ2-5; TRBD2 is a possible D gene (5 bases). The length of the CDR3 is 13 residues. Trimming pared 6 bases from V and 3 bases from J, leaving 12 bases between. CDR1 SGHRS and CDR2 YFSETQ come from the germline V gene. In DNA, the CDR3 is TGCGCCAGCAACCGCTGGGGAGAAGAGACCCAGTACTTC. Protein sequence: CASNRWGEETQYF.

On this clonotype: This could be a read error, since a much larger clone is one nucleotide away. This chain links TRBV4-3 with TRBJ1-5; D not certain. The V gene's germline CDR1 is LGHNA and CDR2 YSLEER. The CDR3 is made up of 14 amino acids. DNA for the CDR3: TGCGCCAGCAGCAAAGATTATAGCAATCAGCCCCAGCATTTT. It encodes CASSKDYSNQPQHF.

At least ten counts were recorded for this clonotype. This chain uses TRBV28 with TRBJ2-7, with D tentatively TRBD2 (5 bases). Germline CDR1 reads MDHEN; CDR2 reads SYDVKM. V dropped 4 bases and J dropped 2 bases, with 12 bases sitting between them. The CDR3 is made up of 14 amino acids. CDR3 region: CASSSVSGTYEQYV. The CDR3 coding sequence is TGTGCCAGCAGTTCAGTATCGGGGACCTACGAGCAGTACGTC.

This clonotype was seen at least ten times. The rearrangement joins TRBV7-3 to TRBJ2-7, with TRBD1 as a possible D gene (6 bases). The germline V and J ends were trimmed by 0 bases and 2 bases, with 8 bases remaining between them. CDR3 length: 14 amino acids. Per the germline V gene, CDR1 is SGHTA and CDR2 is FQGTGA. CDR3 sequence reads: CASSLTGGAYEQYF. CDR3 in DNA: TGTGCCAGCAGCTTAACAGGGGGAGCCTACGAGCAGTACTTC.